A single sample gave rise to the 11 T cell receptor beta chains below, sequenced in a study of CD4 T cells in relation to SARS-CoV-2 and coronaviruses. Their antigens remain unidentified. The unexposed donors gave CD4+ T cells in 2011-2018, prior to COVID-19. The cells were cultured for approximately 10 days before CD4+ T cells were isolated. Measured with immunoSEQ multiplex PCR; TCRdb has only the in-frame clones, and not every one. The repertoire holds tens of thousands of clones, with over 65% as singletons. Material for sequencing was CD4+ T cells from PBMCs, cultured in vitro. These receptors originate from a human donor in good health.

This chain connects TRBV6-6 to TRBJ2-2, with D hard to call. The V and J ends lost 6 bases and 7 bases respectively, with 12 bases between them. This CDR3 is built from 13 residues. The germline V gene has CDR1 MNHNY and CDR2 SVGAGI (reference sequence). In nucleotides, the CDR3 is TGTGCCAGCAGCTATACAGTTCTCGGGGAGCTGTTTTTT. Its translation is CASSYTVLGELFF.

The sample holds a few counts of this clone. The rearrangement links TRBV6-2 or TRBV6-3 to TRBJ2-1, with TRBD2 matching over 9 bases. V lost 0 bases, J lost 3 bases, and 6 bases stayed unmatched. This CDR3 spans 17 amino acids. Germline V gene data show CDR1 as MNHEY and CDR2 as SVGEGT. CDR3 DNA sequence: TGTGCCAGCAGTTACTCCCCACCTAGCGGGATCTACAATGAGCAGTTCTTC. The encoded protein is CASSYSPPSGIYNEQFF.

In DNA form, the CDR3 reads TGCAGTGCTAGAGCGGATATTGGCTACACCTTC. It is translated as CSARADIGYTF. This chain connects TRBV20-1 to TRBJ1-2; D unclear. Germline lookup yields CDR1 DFQATT and CDR2 SNEGSKA (reference sequence). Trimming shortened V by 1 base and J by 7 bases, and 7 bases separated the two germline ends. CDR3 length equals 11 residues.

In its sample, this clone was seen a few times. The CDR3 protein is CASSQSAGTGFNEQFF. CDR3 bases: TGTGCCAGCAGCCAATCTGCCGGGACTGGCTTCAATGAGCAGTTCTTC. The chain links TRBV3-1 (or the pseudogene TRBV3-2) to TRBJ2-1; tentative D call: TRBD2 (6 bases). Between the trimmed V and J ends, which lost 2 bases and 6 bases, there was a span of 17 bases. The CDR3 extends over 16 amino acids. Looked up from germline, CDR1 is LGHDT and CDR2 is YNNKEL (reference sequence).

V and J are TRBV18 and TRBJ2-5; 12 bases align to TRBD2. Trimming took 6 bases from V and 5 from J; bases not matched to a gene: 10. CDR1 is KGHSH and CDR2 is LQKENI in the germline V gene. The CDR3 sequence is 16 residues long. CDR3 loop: CASSPLAGGASETQYF. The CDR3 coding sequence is TGTGCCAGCTCCCCGCTAGCGGGAGGGGCATCGGAGACCCAGTACTTC.

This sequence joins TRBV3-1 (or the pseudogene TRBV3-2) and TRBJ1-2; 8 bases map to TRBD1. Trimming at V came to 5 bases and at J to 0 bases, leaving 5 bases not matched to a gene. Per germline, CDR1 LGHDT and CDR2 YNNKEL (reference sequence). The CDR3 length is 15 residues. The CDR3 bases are TGTGCCAGCAGCAGAGACAGGGGTTCTAACTATGGCTACACCTTC. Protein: CASSRDRGSNYGYTF.

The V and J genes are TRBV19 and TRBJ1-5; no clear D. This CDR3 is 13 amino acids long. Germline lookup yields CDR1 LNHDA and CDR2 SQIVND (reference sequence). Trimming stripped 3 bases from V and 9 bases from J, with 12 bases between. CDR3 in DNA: TGTGCCAGTAGTATCCCGAACGTTCCGCCCCAGCATTTT. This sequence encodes CASSIPNVPPQHF. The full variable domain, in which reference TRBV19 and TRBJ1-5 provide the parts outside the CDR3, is DGGITQSPKYLFRKEGQNVTLSCEQNLNHDAMYWYRQDPGQGLRLIYYSQIVNDFQKGDIAEGYSVSREKKESFPLTVTSAQKNPTAFYLCASSIPNVPPQHFGDGTRLSIL.

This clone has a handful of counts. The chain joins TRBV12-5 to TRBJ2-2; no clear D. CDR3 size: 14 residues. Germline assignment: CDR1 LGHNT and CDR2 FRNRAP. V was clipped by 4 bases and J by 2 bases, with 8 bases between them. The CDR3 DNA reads TGTGCTAGTGGTTCGGCAGACAACACCGGGGAGCTGTTTTTT. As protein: CASGSADNTGELFF.

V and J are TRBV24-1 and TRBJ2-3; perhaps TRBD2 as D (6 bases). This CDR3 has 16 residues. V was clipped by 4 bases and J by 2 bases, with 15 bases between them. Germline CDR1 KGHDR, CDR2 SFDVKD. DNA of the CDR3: TGTGCCACCAGTGACACCCCGGGACTCTTCACAGATACGCAGTATTTT. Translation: CATSDTPGLFTDTQYF.

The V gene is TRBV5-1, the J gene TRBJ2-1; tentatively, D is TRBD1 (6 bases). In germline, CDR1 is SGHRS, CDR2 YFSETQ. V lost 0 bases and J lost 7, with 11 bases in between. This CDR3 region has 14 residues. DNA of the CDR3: TGCGCCAGCAGCTTGGACGCAGGGGATAATGAGCAGTTCTTC. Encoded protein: CASSLDAGDNEQFF.

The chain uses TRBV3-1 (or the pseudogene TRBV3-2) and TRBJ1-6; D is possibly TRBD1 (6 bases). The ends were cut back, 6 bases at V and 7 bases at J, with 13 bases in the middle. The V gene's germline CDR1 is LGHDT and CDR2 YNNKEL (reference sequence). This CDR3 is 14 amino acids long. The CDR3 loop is CASRTGTPNSPLHF. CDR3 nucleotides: TGTGCCAGCAGGACGGGGACACCGAATTCACCCCTCCACTTT.